The T cell receptor (beta chain) under discussion was sequenced for a study of T cell repertoires in cytomegalovirus infection. The overall study: Both recently identified HLA-C-restricted and well-studied HLA-B-restricted CMV epitopes were used in the study. Public TCR beta signatures provided an indication of both CMV infection and a matching HLA type. Study findings and constraints: HLA-C-restricted, CMV-specific TCR beta clonotypes were dominant ex vivo.

TCRdb recomputed calls from the reads with MiXCR, one row per CDR3 protein. The data show about 83,000 distinct CDR3 sequences, approximately 30% seen once. In this sample, this clonotype turned up a few times. Antigen specificity is unknown. Material: CD8+ T cells from cultured PBMCs, obtained from culture after CMV antigen stimulation. The TCR was taken from a human donor in good health (CMV status not recorded). Some clones in this sample may be carry-over from other donors' samples.

The CDR3 loop reads CASSLSPNEQFF. CDR3 DNA sequence: TGTGCCAGCAGCTTATCCCCCAATGAGCAGTTCTTC. This chain uses TRBV7-8 with TRBJ2-1; no reliable D call. Germline assignment: CDR1 SGHVS and CDR2 FQNEAQ. Trimming left V 2 bases short and J 6 bases short, with 5 bases between. CDR3 length equals 12 residues.